Listed below are T cell receptor beta chains from one sample, sequenced in a study of T cell responses to AZD1222 COVID-19 vaccine. The repertoire was sequenced with immunoSEQ multiplex PCR; TCRdb's copy has only in-frame clones and lacks some. This table has more than 110,000 clones, approximately 90% appearing once. Specimen: peripheral blood, collected on day 0 of AZD1222 vaccination. The source is an adult in good health. The CDR3 runs from the conserved cysteine through the conserved F or W. Fields, in order: D gene, V gene, J gene, CDR3 length, clone size, CDR3 protein, CDR3 DNA. A D gene is named only where the DNA matches it firmly. The listing skips clone size in some rows; elsewhere it reads once, few, many or a size class.

>-|TRBV3-1/TRBV3-2|TRBJ1-2|14|-
CASSLQKGTYGYTF
TGTGCCAGCAGCCTTCAAAAGGGGACCTATGGCTACACCTTC
>-|TRBV28|TRBJ1-6|15|-
CASLGGSSYNSPLHF
TGTGCCAGCCTGGGGGGTTCCTCCTATAATTCACCCCTCCACTTT
>-|TRBV29-1|TRBJ2-1|10|-
CSVGRHEQFF
TGCAGCGTTGGCAGACATGAGCAGTTCTTC
>-|TRBV11-3|TRBJ2-4|13|-
CASSLDDRNIQYF
TGTGCCAGCAGCTTAGACGACCGAAACATTCAGTACTTC
>-|TRBV27|TRBJ1-2|13|-
CASSAGQYYGYTF
TGTGCCAGCAGCGCGGGACAATACTATGGCTACACCTTC
>TRBD2|TRBV3-1/TRBV3-2|TRBJ2-3|13|once
CASSQGLRDTQYF
TGTGCCAGCAGCCAGGGACTACGGGATACGCAGTATTTT
>-|TRBV27|TRBJ2-4|14|-
CASSSGLAKNIQYF
TGTGCCAGCAGTTCAGGGTTAGCCAAAAACATTCAGTACTTC
>TRBD1|TRBV5-1|TRBJ1-2|15|-
CASSFLSGRDRVYTF
TGCGCCAGCAGCTTCTTAAGCGGACGGGACAGGGTCTACACCTTC
>-|TRBV10-3|TRBJ2-7|14|-
CANARSGSNYEQYF
TGTGCCAACGCCCGTTCGGGCAGCAACTACGAGCAGTACTTC
>-|TRBV7-2|TRBJ1-5|13|-
CASSLNVGSPQHF
TGTGCCAGCAGTCTCAATGTGGGCTCGCCCCAGCATTTT
>TRBD1|TRBV28|TRBJ1-5|12|-
CASRDSSRPQHF
TGTGCCAGCCGGGACAGTAGTAGGCCCCAGCATTTT
>-|TRBV5-1|TRBJ2-7|13|-
CASSLDRAYEQYF
TGCGCCAGCAGCTTGGACAGGGCCTACGAGCAGTACTTC